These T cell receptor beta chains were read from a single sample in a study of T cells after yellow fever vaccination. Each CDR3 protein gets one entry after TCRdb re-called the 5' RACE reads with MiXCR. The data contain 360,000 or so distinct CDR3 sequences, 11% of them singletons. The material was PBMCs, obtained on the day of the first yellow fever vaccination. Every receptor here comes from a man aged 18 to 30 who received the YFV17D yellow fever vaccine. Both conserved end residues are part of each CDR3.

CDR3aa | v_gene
CASSPGNQETQYF | TRBV7-6
CASNAVSSYNEQFF | TRBV10-3
CASSARGEQYF | TRBV12-3/TRBV12-4
CASSYSRHGNEQFF | TRBV6-2/TRBV6-3
CASSYLGQGKVAF | TRBV6-5
CVSGNIAGGFTRASTDTQYF | TRBV11-2
CASRQDQTGLRQTQYF | TRBV5-1
CASNQWGGGSNQPQHF | TRBV7-6
CASSMTVNTEAFF | TRBV5-4
CASSQRGQGTGELFF | TRBV4-3
CASSFVGGSDSPLHF | TRBV5-1
CASSHPRAWGEQFF | TRBV6-2/TRBV6-3
CASSLTPLAGGYEQYF | TRBV6-5
CASSQDIAGSYEQYF | TRBV4-3
CASSTLGWGAYNEQFF | TRBV3-1
CASSSATGRTEAFF | TRBV5-4
CASSWALGAGEKLFF | TRBV13
CASSLAPGARETQYF | TRBV5-5
CASSQRTGGTGELFF | TRBV5-1
CASSLQVQETQYF | TRBV7-2
CASSGANTGLSTEAFF | TRBV6-1
CASGSTGARGYTF | TRBV12-3/TRBV12-4